Listed here are 24 T cell receptor beta chains from one sample, sequenced in a study of CD8+CD57+ T cells in acquired aplastic anemia (dated by TCRdb to the late 2010s). TCRdb shows the sequencer as Illumina HiSeq 2000. Profiling of TCR beta VDJ combinations and CDR3 sequences used genomic DNA as the template. TCRdb redid the processing of the public reads, applying fastp at Q25 and MiXCR, and retained in-frame beta chains. All rows with the same CDR3 protein become a single entry with the most common DNA and genes. This sample comprises around 180,000 distinct CDR3 sequences, less than 65% of them detected only once. Just over 45% of the sample lies in the top ten. The source material was sorted CD4+, CD8+, or CD8+CD57+ T cells (not recorded which) from PBMCs. Receptors were obtained from a human donor with severe aplastic anemia or a healthy control (not recorded which).

V gene TRBV7-9 combines with J gene TRBJ2-7; 8 bases fit TRBD2. The CDR3 is made up of 15 amino acids. CDR1 is SEHNR, CDR2 FQNEAQ, per germline (reference sequence). After removal of 3 bases from V and 4 bases from J, the junction contained 8 bases not matched to a gene. The CDR3 loop reads CASSFGAGAIYEQYF. The CDR3 coding sequence is TGTGCCAGCAGCTTCGGAGCGGGAGCGATATACGAGCAGTACTTC.

The chain carries TRBV20-1 and TRBJ2-4; D is undetermined. V was trimmed by 3 bases and J by 6 bases, leaving 15 bases between them. Germline CDR1 is DFQATT and CDR2 is SNEGSKA (reference sequence). The CDR3 covers 14 residues. CDR3 sequence: CSASLRAGANIQYF. CDR3 coding DNA: TGCAGTGCTAGCCTTCGGGCAGGCGCAAACATTCAGTACTTC.

In the case of this clonotype: At one end the junction does not follow the germline gene, possibly because of a read error. The rearrangement joins TRBV5-1 to TRBJ1-1; 7 nucleotides match TRBD1. This CDR3 region has 15 residues. Germline CDR1 is SGHRS and CDR2 is YFSETQ. CDR3 sequence reads: CASSLRQGMNTEAFF. DNA of the CDR3: TGTGCCAGCAGTCTACGACAGGGAATGAACACTGAAGCTTTCTTT.

The chain is built from TRBV7-2 and TRBJ2-7; unclear D gene. In germline, CDR1 is SGHTA, CDR2 FQGNSA. The V end was cut by 4 bases, the J end by 1 base, with 5 bases between. CDR3 length: 12 residues. The DNA of the CDR3 is TGTGCCAGCAGCTCCATGTCCTACGAGCAGTACTTC. Translation: CASSSMSYEQYF.

The chain uses TRBV24-1 and TRBJ2-1; 8 bases are shared with TRBD2. Germline V lookup: CDR1 KGHDR, CDR2 SFDVKD. V dropped 5 bases and J dropped 3; count of bases not matched to a gene: 8. The CDR3 is 16 residues long. CDR3 DNA sequence: TGTGCCACCAGTGCAAGTTTGGGACTAGGCTACAATGAGCAGTTCTTC. Protein: CATSASLGLGYNEQFF.

This chain uses TRBV19 with TRBJ1-1; D is unresolved. Per the germline V gene, CDR1 is LNHDA and CDR2 is SQIVND (reference sequence). This CDR3 has 13 amino acids. Trimming stripped 5 bases from V and 0 bases from J, with 7 bases between. The DNA of the CDR3 is TGTGCCAGTAGTGCCAGCTTGAACACTGAAGCTTTCTTT. The encoded protein is CASSASLNTEAFF. The variable domain in full, with the rest retrieved from reference TRBV19 and TRBJ1-1, is DGGITQSPKYLFRKEGQNVTLSCEQNLNHDAMYWYRQDPGQGLRLIYYSQIVNDFQKGDIAEGYSVSREKKESFPLTVTSAQKNPTAFYLCASSASLNTEAFFGQGTRLTVV.

As concerns this clonotype: Relative to the germline gene, one junction end is altered; a read error may explain this. The chain links TRBV10-3 to TRBJ2-3; D might be TRBD2 (5 bases). Germline V gene lookup returns CDR1 ENHRY and CDR2 SYGVKD. This CDR3 has 14 residues. This CDR3 reads CASSEGDITDTQYF. The DNA of the CDR3 is TGTGCCAGCAGTGAGGGTGACATAACAGATACGCAGTATTTT.

The rearrangement uses TRBV29-1 and TRBJ2-6, with D hard to call. Trimming pared 6 bases from V and 2 bases from J, leaving 17 bases between. In germline, CDR1 is SQVTM, CDR2 ANQGSEA. The CDR3 length is 16 residues. The CDR3 loop reads CSVQEKAKAGANVLTF. CDR3 bases: TGCAGCGTGCAAGAAAAGGCCAAGGCTGGGGCCAACGTCCTGACTTTC.

V gene TRBV7-2 combines with J gene TRBJ2-7; possibly TRBD1 for D (6 bases). CDR1 is SGHTA and CDR2 is FQGNSA in the germline V gene. CDR3 length: 13 amino acids. Trimming took off 11 bases at V and 7 bases at J, with 21 bases between the two ends. This CDR3 reads CACGRRQDSEQYF. In DNA, the CDR3 is TGTGCCTGCGGCAGAAGACAGGACTCAGAGCAGTACTTC.

This clonotype came up a few times. The chain is built from TRBV2 and TRBJ2-5, with D possibly matching TRBD2 (6 bases). The CDR3 totals 11 residues. CDR1 and CDR2 (germline): SNHLY, FYNNEI. Trimming took 5 bases from V and 7 from J, leaving 8 bases between them. CDR3 residues: CASSNGGTQYF. Written as DNA, the CDR3 is TGTGCCAGCAGTAACGGGGGGACCCAGTACTTC.

This clonotype appeared many times. The chain combines TRBV6-5 with TRBJ2-2; unclear D gene. V gave up 5 bases and J gave up 0 bases, with 13 bases separating them. CDR3 length: 16 amino acids. Looked up from germline, CDR1 is MNHEY and CDR2 is SVGAGI. Here the CDR3 reads CASSVIWQSNTGELFF. CDR3 sequence (DNA): TGTGCCAGCAGTGTTATTTGGCAGTCGAACACCGGGGAGCTGTTTTTT.

The chain is built from TRBV27 and TRBJ2-7; 10 bases line up with TRBD1. Per germline, CDR1 MNHEY and CDR2 SMNVEV (reference sequence). This CDR3 is built from 17 residues. The J segment lost 3 bases and the V segment lost 5 bases, leaving 13 bases of the junction unmatched. The DNA of the CDR3 is TGTGCCAGCAGTGCCTCAGACCCGGGACAGGGGCGCTACGAGCAGTACTTC. Translating it yields CASSASDPGQGRYEQYF.

The V call is TRBV2, the J call TRBJ2-1; D assignment may be TRBD1 or TRBD2 (5 bases each). The CDR3 spans 11 residues. Trimming took 5 bases from V and 10 from J, leaving 9 bases between them. Germline V CDR1 and CDR2: SNHLY, FYNNEI. CDR3 sequence: CASSTGTEQFF. The CDR3 DNA reads TGTGCCAGCAGTACCGGGACGGAGCAGTTCTTC.

The V gene is TRBV7-6, the J gene TRBJ1-5; unclear D gene. This CDR3 is built from 15 residues. Germline lookup yields CDR1 SGHVS and CDR2 FNYEAQ. V was pared by 5 bases and J by 0 bases, with 11 bases between. DNA for the CDR3: TGTGCCAGCAGCCTCGCTCCGAATAGCAATCAGCCCCAGCATTTT. Its translation: CASSLAPNSNQPQHF.

There are many counts of this clonotype. V and J are TRBV10-3 and TRBJ2-3; possible D gene TRBD1, 6 bases. The V gene lost 10 bases and the J gene lost 0 bases, with 29 bases spanning the gap. In germline, CDR1 is ENHRY, CDR2 SYGVKD. This CDR3 comprises 19 residues. The CDR3 protein is CATNMGAPDKVTSTDTQYF. The CDR3 DNA is TGTGCCACCAACATGGGGGCCCCCGACAAGGTCACTAGCACAGATACGCAGTATTTT.

The J gene is TRBJ1-3, the V gene TRBV7-3; 9 nucleotides match TRBD1. This CDR3 is 15 amino acids long. Germline V gene lookup returns CDR1 SGHTA and CDR2 FQGTGA. The V and J ends lost 4 bases and 3 bases, in that order; junction bases with no gene match: 4. The CDR3 protein is CASSSTGGVGNTIYF. The CDR3 coding sequence is TGTGCCAGCAGCTCCACAGGGGGCGTTGGAAACACCATATATTTT.

This chain connects TRBV29-1 to TRBJ2-7; perhaps TRBD1 as D (5 bases). Per the germline V gene, CDR1 is SQVTM and CDR2 is ANQGSEA. The CDR3 extends over 12 amino acids. V was clipped by 4 bases and J by 3 bases, with 10 bases between them. This CDR3 reads CSVGGRDYEQYF. CDR3 nucleotide sequence: TGCAGCGTTGGAGGCAGGGACTACGAGCAGTACTTC.

This clonotype has a single count. The chain combines TRBV5-1 with TRBJ2-6, with D tentatively TRBD1 or TRBD2 (5 bases each). The CDR3 runs to 15 residues. CDR1 is SGHRS, CDR2 YFSETQ, per germline. V lost 5 bases and J 1 base, leaving 10 bases between the germline ends. The chain's CDR3 is CASSFGGSGANVLTF. The CDR3 nucleotides read TGCGCCAGCAGTTTTGGGGGTTCTGGGGCCAACGTCCTGACTTTC. The whole variable domain, filled in from reference TRBV5-1 and TRBJ2-6, reads KAGVTQTPRYLIKTRGQQVTLSCSPISGHRSVSWYQQTPGQGLQFLFEYFSETQRNKGNFPGRFSGRQFSNSRSEMNVSTLELGDSALYLCASSFGGSGANVLTFGAGSRLTVL.

There are a few counts of this clonotype. The chain recombines TRBV20-1 with TRBJ1-2; D is unresolved. Germline V gene sequence: CDR1 DFQATT, CDR2 SNEGSKA (reference sequence). V lost 3 bases to trimming and J lost 2 bases, with 4 bases between them. CDR3 length: 11 amino acids. In nucleotides, the CDR3 is TGCAGTGCTAGCGCCAACTATGGCTACACCTTC. Its translation: CSASANYGYTF.

This chain links TRBV2 with TRBJ1-2; D not certain. Trimming cost V 4 bases and J 5 bases, with 14 bases left between them. This CDR3 has 14 amino acids. Germline loops: CDR1 SNHLY, CDR2 FYNNEI. Here the CDR3 reads CASSAEQQSYGYTF. The DNA of the CDR3 is TGTGCCAGCAGTGCAGAACAGCAATCATATGGCTACACCTTC.

V gene TRBV19 combines with J gene TRBJ1-1; D possibly corresponds to TRBD1 (6 bases). V lost 5 bases and J lost 4, with 20 bases in between. This CDR3 contains 16 residues. Germline assignment: CDR1 LNHDA and CDR2 SQIVND (reference sequence). CDR3 DNA: TGTGCCAGTAGTGCAAATCCAGGGGCGGGAGGCACTGAAGCTTTCTTT. It encodes CASSANPGAGGTEAFF.

V usage is TRBV24-1 and J usage is TRBJ2-1; TRBD2 aligns across 8 bases. Trimming removed 5 bases from V and 5 bases from J; junction bases left unmatched: 7. This CDR3 contains 15 residues. Germline V CDR1 and CDR2: KGHDR, SFDVKD. This CDR3 is CATSGGREGHNEQFF. CDR3 in DNA: TGTGCCACCAGTGGGGGCCGGGAGGGGCACAATGAGCAGTTCTTC.

The genes are TRBV27 and TRBJ1-5; possibly TRBD1 for D (6 bases). CDR1 and CDR2 (germline): MNHEY, SMNVEV (reference sequence). Trimming took off 6 bases at V and 3 bases at J, with 21 bases between the two ends. The length of the CDR3 is 17 residues. CDR3 in amino acids: CASSPLGGGADNQPQHF. CDR3 sequence (DNA): TGTGCCAGCAGCCCATTGGGGGGGGGCGCGGACAATCAGCCCCAGCATTTT.

J is TRBJ2-3 and V is TRBV20-1; D tentatively fits TRBD1 or TRBD2 (5 bases each). V lost 4 bases to trimming and J lost 6 bases, with 23 bases between them. CDR3 size: 16 residues. Germline loops: CDR1 DFQATT, CDR2 SNEGSKA (reference sequence). The CDR3 DNA sequence: TGCAGTGCTATCCCACTAGGAACCCAGGGCCACGATACGCAGTATTTT. Translated: CSAIPLGTQGHDTQYF.